These 21 T cell receptor beta chains came from one sample sequenced in a study of persistence of HIV-infected CD4 T cells. The immunoSEQ assay was version 4, run in survey mode. Here immunoSEQ multiplex PCR was the method, and the copy in TCRdb shows in-frame clones only, minus some. The sample includes approximately 45,000 clones, approximately 90% of them seen just once. This nonspecific control used anti-CD3/anti-CD28 bead stimulation of CD4+ T cells. CD4+ T cells upregulating both CD40 ligand and CD69 were sorted as responding cells. The antigens of these receptors remain unknown. The sequencing here drew on CD4+ T cells sorted from PBMCs after roughly 20-hour stimulation, taken from a patient who received antiretroviral therapy. Every receptor here comes from an adult woman with HIV who was CMV-seropositive.

The chain combines TRBV7-7 with TRBJ1-1; 10 bases align to TRBD1. V gave up 6 bases and J gave up 7 bases; unmatched junction bases: 14. There are 16 residues in the CDR3. Per germline, CDR1 SSHAT and CDR2 FNYEAQ (reference sequence). CDR3 sequence (DNA): TGTGCCAGCAGGAGACTCACGGGACAGGGGATTGGTGAAGCTTTCTTT. This encodes CASRRLTGQGIGEAFF.

This clone was detected only a few times. The chain links TRBV30 to TRBJ1-2; D is perhaps TRBD1 (5 bases). CDR1 is GTSNPN and CDR2 is SVGIG in the germline V gene (reference sequence). The CDR3 length is 13 residues. Trimming left V 6 bases short and J 4 bases short, with 15 bases between. DNA of the CDR3: TGTGCCTGTCCTTGGGACGGGGCCTATGGCTACACCTTC. It translates to CACPWDGAYGYTF.

The genes are TRBV3-1 (or the pseudogene TRBV3-2) and TRBJ2-3; D remains unclear. This CDR3 is built from 13 residues. Germline CDR1 LGHDT, CDR2 YNNKEL (reference sequence). Trimming removed 2 bases from V and 5 bases from J, with 8 bases in between. CDR3 sequence (DNA): TGTGCCAGCAGCCAACTTTCGCAAGATACGCAGTATTTT. Translation: CASSQLSQDTQYF.

Concerning this clone: Germline is not matched at one junction end, which may reflect a read error. The gene calls are TRBV7-7 and TRBJ1-5; weak D call: TRBD1 (6 bases). The germline V gene has CDR1 SSHAT and CDR2 FNYEAQ (reference sequence). The CDR3 spans 19 residues. CDR3 DNA: TGTGCTAGCAGCTTAGCTGCCCCACAGACCGGGGGGGGGCTTCAGCCCCAGCATTTT. This codes for CASSLAAPQTGGGLQPQHF.

The chain links TRBV7-2 to TRBJ2-5; D is ambiguous. In germline, CDR1 is SGHTA, CDR2 FQGNSA. Trimming took 1 base from V and 2 from J, leaving 8 bases between them. This CDR3 has 14 residues. The CDR3 loop is CASSLVATQETQYF. CDR3 DNA sequence: TGTGCCAGCAGCTTAGTCGCGACGCAAGAGACCCAGTACTTC.

V gene TRBV5-1 combines with J gene TRBJ2-2; D is ambiguous. Germline loops: CDR1 SGHRS, CDR2 YFSETQ. The CDR3 length is 15 residues. Trimming took off 1 base at V and 0 bases at J, with 7 bases between the two ends. The CDR3 region is CASSLTASNTGELFF. The DNA of the CDR3 is TGCGCCAGCAGCTTGACAGCCTCGAACACCGGGGAGCTGTTTTTT.

The chain combines TRBV6-5 with TRBJ1-1, with D uncertain. The V gene lost 5 bases and the J gene lost 0 bases, with 10 bases spanning the gap. The CDR3 sequence is 14 residues long. Germline lookup yields CDR1 MNHEY and CDR2 SVGAGI. In DNA, the CDR3 is TGTGCCAGCAGTAGCCGGGCCTTGAACACTGAAGCTTTCTTT. Translating it yields CASSSRALNTEAFF.

The rearrangement uses TRBV9 and TRBJ1-1, with D hard to call. The CDR3 length is 13 residues. V was shortened by 3 bases and J by 0 bases, with 6 bases between the two germline ends. Germline V gene data show CDR1 as SGDLS and CDR2 as YYNGEE. The CDR3 here is CASSGTMNTEAFF. In DNA, the CDR3 is TGTGCCAGCAGCGGTACTATGAACACTGAAGCTTTCTTT.

The V and J genes are TRBV4-2 and TRBJ1-3, with D unresolved. The V end was cut by 0 bases, the J end by 0 bases, with 9 bases between. CDR1 and CDR2 from the germline V gene are LGHNA and YNFKEQ. The CDR3 is 16 amino acids. CDR3 sequence reads: CASSQDWAGSGNTIYF. CDR3 nucleotides: TGTGCCAGCAGCCAAGATTGGGCGGGCTCTGGAAACACCATATATTTT.

The chain uses TRBV2 and TRBJ1-5; D is ambiguous. Between the trimmed V and J ends, which lost 8 bases and 0 bases, there was a span of 8 bases. CDR1 is SNHLY, CDR2 FYNNEI, per germline. The CDR3 length is 13 residues. The CDR3 coding sequence is TGTGCCAGCGTCAGGTTTAGCAATCAGCCCCAGCATTTT. This gives the protein CASVRFSNQPQHF.

V gene TRBV6-6 combines with J gene TRBJ1-1; tentative D call: TRBD1 (5 bases). The germline gives CDR1 MNHNY, CDR2 SVGAGI (reference sequence). This CDR3 is 17 amino acids long. With 5 bases removed from V and 5 bases from J, the gap between germline ends came to 24 bases. As DNA, the CDR3 is TGTGCCAGCAGTCCGGGGACGGGACTACGTAGGAGGACTGAAGCTTTCTTT. Residues: CASSPGTGLRRRTEAFF.

The chain joins TRBV5-4 to TRBJ2-3, with 7 bases fitting TRBD2. Trimming took 5 bases from V and 1 from J; bases not matched to a gene: 7. The CDR3 sequence is 15 residues long. The germline CDR1 and CDR2 sequences are SGHNT and YYREEE (reference sequence). The chain's CDR3 is CASRQTGGGTDTQYF. The CDR3 region has the DNA TGTGCCAGCAGGCAGACTGGGGGGGGCACAGATACGCAGTATTTT.

There are a few counts of this clone. V usage is TRBV19 and J usage is TRBJ1-5; D unclear. Trimming stripped 5 bases from V and 7 bases from J, with 12 bases between. Germline assignment: CDR1 LNHDA and CDR2 SQIVND (reference sequence). This CDR3 comprises 13 residues. The CDR3 loop is CASSPSHGQPQHF. CDR3 coding DNA: TGTGCCAGTAGTCCCAGCCATGGCCAGCCCCAGCATTTT.

The CDR3 sequence: CASSARDGINYGYTF. CDR3 nucleotide sequence: TGTGCCAGCAGCGCCCGGGACGGAATTAACTATGGCTACACCTTC. The chain recombines TRBV2 with TRBJ1-2, with a weak D call TRBD1 (5 bases). This CDR3 is built from 15 residues. The germline gives CDR1 SNHLY, CDR2 FYNNEI. Trimming removed 6 bases at V and 1 base at J, with 15 bases between.

This sequence joins TRBV14 and TRBJ2-3; 9 bases align to TRBD1. Trimming removed 4 bases from V and 2 bases from J; junction bases left unmatched: 7. The CDR3 is made up of 16 amino acids. Germline V gene lookup returns CDR1 SGHDN and CDR2 FVKESK. CDR3 sequence (DNA): TGTGCCAGCAGCCCGGACAGGGGTCCTCCCACAGATACGCAGTATTTT. Translation gives CASSPDRGPPTDTQYF. The variable domain in full, with the rest retrieved from reference TRBV14 and TRBJ2-3, is EAGVTQFPSHSVIEKGQTVTLRCDPISGHDNLYWYRRVMGKEIKFLLHFVKESKQDESGMPNNRFLAERTGGTYSTLKVQPAELEDSGVYFCASSPDRGPPTDTQYFGPGTRLTVL.

In the case of this clone: Other DNA sequences in this sample translate to the same CDR3. This rearrangement joins TRBV24-1 to TRBJ2-1; TRBD1 agrees at 8 bases. The CDR3 sequence is 15 residues long. In germline, CDR1 is KGHDR, CDR2 SFDVKD. V shed 4 bases and J 3 bases; nucleotides not matched to a gene: 4. CDR3 sequence: CATSESGQGYNEQFF. In DNA, the CDR3 is TGTGCCACCAGTGAGTCTGGACAGGGCTACAATGAGCAGTTCTTC.

The chain recombines TRBV19 with TRBJ1-2; 8 bases are shared with TRBD1. The CDR3 sequence is 13 residues long. With 5 bases clipped from V and 8 bases from J, the junction kept 7 bases outside the gene matches. Germline assignment: CDR1 LNHDA and CDR2 SQIVND (reference sequence). The CDR3, as DNA: TGTGCCAGTAGTGTGGACAGGGAGGGCGGCTACACCTTC. This codes for CASSVDREGGYTF.

The gene calls are TRBV19 and TRBJ2-1, with 12 bases identical to TRBD2. Looked up from germline, CDR1 is LNHDA and CDR2 is SQIVND (reference sequence). There are 16 residues in the CDR3. Trimming cost V 6 bases and J 9 bases; bases outside gene matches: 12. CDR3 DNA: TGTGCCAGTAGGACTATTTCCCTAGCGGGGGGGAGTGAGCAGTTCTTC. This codes for CASRTISLAGGSEQFF.

The V and J genes are TRBV23-1 and TRBJ2-3; 7 bases are a match to TRBD1. TRBV23-1 is marked as an open reading frame, function uncertain. The CDR3 is 19 residues long. V lost 2 bases and J lost 1; bases outside the gene matches: 15. In DNA, the CDR3 is TGCGCCAGCAGTCAACCCCCCGACAGGGAAGGGAACGGCACAGATACGCAGTATTTT. Translation gives CASSQPPDREGNGTDTQYF.

This chain joins TRBV9 and TRBJ1-1, with TRBD1 matching 11 bases. The CDR3 extends over 15 amino acids. Germline CDR1 is SGDLS and CDR2 is YYNGEE. The J segment lost 4 bases and the V segment lost 1 base, leaving 3 bases of the junction unmatched. The CDR3 sequence: CASSVSGTGGTEAFF. The CDR3 DNA reads as TGTGCCAGCAGCGTATCCGGGACAGGGGGCACTGAAGCTTTCTTT.

The CDR3 DNA reads TGTGCCAGCAGTTACTCAAGAAGCACAGATACGCAGTATTTT. It encodes CASSYSRSTDTQYF. The J gene is TRBJ2-3, the V gene TRBV6-5; no definite D call. The CDR3 is 14 amino acids. V was clipped by 0 bases and J by 0 bases, with 4 bases between them. The germline CDR1 and CDR2 sequences are MNHEY and SVGAGI.